This T cell receptor beta chain was sequenced for a study of blood T cell repertoires in COVID-19. The CDR3 extends over 15 amino acids. CDR1 is MDHEN and CDR2 is SYDVKM in the germline V gene. Trimming removed 5 bases from V and 2 bases from J, with 15 bases in between. Libraries were prepared by immunoSEQ multiplex PCR; TCRdb keeps only in-frame clonotypes and omits some of them. The sample lists about 210,000 clones, just under 90% occurring once. The study recruited people aged roughly 18 to 100 years across about 25 US areas. The clonotype was recovered from a man aged 25-45 years who had recovered from COVID-19. The material sequenced was PBMCs or T cells enriched from blood (not recorded which). The V call is TRBV28, the J call TRBJ1-1; D is ambiguous. CDR3 amino acids: CASSPPGVENTEAFF. For the CDR3, the DNA is TGTGCCAGCAGTCCACCCGGGGTTGAAAACACTGAAGCTTTCTTT.